Listed here is a single T cell receptor beta chain. What it binds is unknown. Per-sample assaying covered around 10^5 TCR templates. Repertoires were generated with immunoSEQ multiplex PCR, while TCRdb's copy carries only in-frame clones and drops some. The repertoire has some 110,000 clones, about 95% of them found once; the top ten carry roughly 1.7%. This record comes from a study of siplizumab effects on memory and regulatory T cells. Points from the study as a whole: Alloreactive CD4+ clones that could be mapped were on average approximately 69% Treg-derived with siplizumab, against about 25% in controls.

CDR1 is MNHEY and CDR2 is SMNVEV in the germline V gene (reference sequence). The CDR3 length is 15 residues. V lost 2 bases and J lost 2, with 10 bases in between. The specimen was non-Treg CD4+ T cells sorted from blood. V and J are TRBV27 and TRBJ1-5; D may be TRBD1 (6 bases). This receptor was taken from a human donor in good health. The CDR3 loop reads CASSLGGGRNQPQHF. CDR3 coding DNA: TGTGCCAGCAGTTTAGGAGGGGGGCGCAATCAGCCCCAGCATTTT.